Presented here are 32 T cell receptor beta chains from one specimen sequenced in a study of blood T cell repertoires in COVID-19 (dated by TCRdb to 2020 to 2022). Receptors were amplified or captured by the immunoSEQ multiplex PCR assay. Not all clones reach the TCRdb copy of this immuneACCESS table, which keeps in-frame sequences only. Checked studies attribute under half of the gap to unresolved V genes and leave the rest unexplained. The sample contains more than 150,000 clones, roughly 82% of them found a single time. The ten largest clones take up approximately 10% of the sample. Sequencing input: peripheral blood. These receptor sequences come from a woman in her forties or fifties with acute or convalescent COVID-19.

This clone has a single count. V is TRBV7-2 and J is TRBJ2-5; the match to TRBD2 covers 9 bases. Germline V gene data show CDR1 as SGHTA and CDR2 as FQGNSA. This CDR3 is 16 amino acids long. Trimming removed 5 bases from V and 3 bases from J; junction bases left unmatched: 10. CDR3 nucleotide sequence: TGTGCCAGCAGCAAAACTAGCGGGTATGGGGAAGAGACCCAGTACTTC. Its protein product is CASSKTSGYGEETQYF.

The CDR3 here is CATSDGTGDADTQYF. The CDR3 nucleotides read TGTGCCACCAGTGATGGGACAGGGGACGCAGATACGCAGTATTTT. The chain employs TRBV24-1 and TRBJ2-3; TRBD1 matches 10 bases. Germline loops: CDR1 KGHDR, CDR2 SFDVKD. The V segment lost 3 bases and the J segment 4 bases; nucleotides outside the gene matches: 3. The CDR3 has 15 amino acids.

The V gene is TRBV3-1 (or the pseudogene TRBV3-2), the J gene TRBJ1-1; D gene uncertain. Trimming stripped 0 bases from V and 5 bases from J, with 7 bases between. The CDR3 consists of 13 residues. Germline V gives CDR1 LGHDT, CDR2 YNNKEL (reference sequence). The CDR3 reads CASSQDSWTEAFF. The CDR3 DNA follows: TGTGCCAGCAGCCAAGATAGTTGGACTGAAGCTTTCTTT.

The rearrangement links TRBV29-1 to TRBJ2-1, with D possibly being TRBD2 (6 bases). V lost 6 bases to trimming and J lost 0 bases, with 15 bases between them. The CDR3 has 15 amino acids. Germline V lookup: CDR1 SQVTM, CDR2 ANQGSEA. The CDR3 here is CSVSVGRDSYNEQFF. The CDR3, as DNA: TGCAGCGTGTCAGTTGGGCGGGACTCCTACAATGAGCAGTTCTTC.

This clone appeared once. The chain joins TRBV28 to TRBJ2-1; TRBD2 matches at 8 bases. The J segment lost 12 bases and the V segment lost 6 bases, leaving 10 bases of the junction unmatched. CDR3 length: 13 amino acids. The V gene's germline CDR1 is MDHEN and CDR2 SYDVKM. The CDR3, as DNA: TGTGCCAGCAGACAGGGAGTAGCGGGAATGCAGTTCTTC. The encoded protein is CASRQGVAGMQFF. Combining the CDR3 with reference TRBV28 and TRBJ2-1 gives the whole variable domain DVKVTQSSRYLVKRTGEKVFLECVQDMDHENMFWYRQDPGLGLRLIYFSYDVKMKEKGDIPEGYSVSREKKERFSLILESASTNQTSMYLCASRQGVAGMQFFGPGTRLTVL.

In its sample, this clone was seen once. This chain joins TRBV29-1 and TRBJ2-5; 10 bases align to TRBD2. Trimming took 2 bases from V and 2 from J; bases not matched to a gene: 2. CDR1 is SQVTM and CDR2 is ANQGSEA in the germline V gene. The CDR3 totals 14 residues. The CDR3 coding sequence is TGCAGCGTTGAACTAGCGGGGGAGCAAGAGACCCAGTACTTC. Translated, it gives CSVELAGEQETQYF.

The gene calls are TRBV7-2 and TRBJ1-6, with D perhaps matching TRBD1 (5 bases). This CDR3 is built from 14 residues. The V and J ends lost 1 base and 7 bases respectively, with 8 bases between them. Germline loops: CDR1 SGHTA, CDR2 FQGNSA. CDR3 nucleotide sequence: TGTGCCAGCAGCTTAGTACACAGGAATTCACCCCTCCACTTT. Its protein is CASSLVHRNSPLHF.

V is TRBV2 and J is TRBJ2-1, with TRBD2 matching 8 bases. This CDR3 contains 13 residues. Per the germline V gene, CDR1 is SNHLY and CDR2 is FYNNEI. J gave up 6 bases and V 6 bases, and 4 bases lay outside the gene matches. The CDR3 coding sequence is TGTGCCAGCAGCGGACTAGCACGCAATGAGCAGTTCTTC. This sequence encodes CASSGLARNEQFF.

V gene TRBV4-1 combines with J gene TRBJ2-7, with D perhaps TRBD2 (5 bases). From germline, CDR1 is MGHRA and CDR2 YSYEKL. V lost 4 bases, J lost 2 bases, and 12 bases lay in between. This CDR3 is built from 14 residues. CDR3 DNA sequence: TGCGCCAGCAGCCCCCAGCCGGGAACCTACGAGCAGTACTTC. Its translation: CASSPQPGTYEQYF.

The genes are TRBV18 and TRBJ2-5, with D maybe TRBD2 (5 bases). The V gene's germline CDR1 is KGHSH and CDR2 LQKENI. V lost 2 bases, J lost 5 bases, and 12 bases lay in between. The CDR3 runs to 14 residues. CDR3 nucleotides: TGTGCCAGCTCACCATTAGCGACCACGGAGACCCAGTACTTC. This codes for CASSPLATTETQYF. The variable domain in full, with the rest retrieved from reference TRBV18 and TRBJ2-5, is NAGVMQNPRHLVRRRGQEARLRCSPMKGHSHVYWYRQLPEEGLKFMVYLQKENIIDESGMPKERFSAEFPKEGPSILRIQQVVRGDSAAYFCASSPLATTETQYFGPGTRLLVL.

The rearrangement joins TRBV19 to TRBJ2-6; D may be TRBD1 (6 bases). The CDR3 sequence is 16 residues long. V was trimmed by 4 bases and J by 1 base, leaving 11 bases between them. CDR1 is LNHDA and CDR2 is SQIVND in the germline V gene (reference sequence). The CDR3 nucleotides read TGTGCCAGTAGTAGATTACAGGGTTCTGGGGCCAACGTCCTGACTTTC. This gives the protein CASSRLQGSGANVLTF.

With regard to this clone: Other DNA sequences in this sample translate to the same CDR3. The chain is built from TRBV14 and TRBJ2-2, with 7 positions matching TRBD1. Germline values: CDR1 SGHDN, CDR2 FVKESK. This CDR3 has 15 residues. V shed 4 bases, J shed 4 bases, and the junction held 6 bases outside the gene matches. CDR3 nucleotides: TGTGCCAGCAGCCCCCCGGGACAGTTCACCGGGGAGCTGTTTTTT. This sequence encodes CASSPPGQFTGELFF.

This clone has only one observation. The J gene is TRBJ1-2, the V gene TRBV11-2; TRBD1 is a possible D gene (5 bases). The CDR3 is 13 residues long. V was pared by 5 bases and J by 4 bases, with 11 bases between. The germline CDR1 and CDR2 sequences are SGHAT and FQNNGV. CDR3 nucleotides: TGTGCCAGCAGCCCCACAGGAAGCTATGGCTACACCTTC. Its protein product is CASSPTGSYGYTF.

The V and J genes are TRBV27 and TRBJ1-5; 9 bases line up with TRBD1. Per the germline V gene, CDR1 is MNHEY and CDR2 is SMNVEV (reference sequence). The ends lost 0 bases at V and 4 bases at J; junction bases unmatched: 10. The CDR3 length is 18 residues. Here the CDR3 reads CASSLSRGGQGGNQPQHF. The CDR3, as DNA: TGTGCCAGCAGTTTATCACGGGGGGGACAGGGCGGAAATCAGCCCCAGCATTTT.

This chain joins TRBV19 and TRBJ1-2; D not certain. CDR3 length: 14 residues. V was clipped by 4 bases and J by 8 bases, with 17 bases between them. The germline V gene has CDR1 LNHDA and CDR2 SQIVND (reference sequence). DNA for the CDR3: TGTGCCAGTAGTAGGGGAGACCCTATTAGCGGCTACACCTTC. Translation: CASSRGDPISGYTF.

The CDR3 DNA sequence: TGTGCCAGCAGCCAGATGGGGGGGCTCGAGTACAATGAGCAGTTCTTC. Amino acids: CASSQMGGLEYNEQFF. The V gene is TRBV14, the J gene TRBJ2-1; tentatively, D is TRBD2 (7 bases). V lost 3 bases and J lost 4, with 16 bases in between. This CDR3 region has 16 residues. In germline, CDR1 is SGHDN, CDR2 FVKESK.

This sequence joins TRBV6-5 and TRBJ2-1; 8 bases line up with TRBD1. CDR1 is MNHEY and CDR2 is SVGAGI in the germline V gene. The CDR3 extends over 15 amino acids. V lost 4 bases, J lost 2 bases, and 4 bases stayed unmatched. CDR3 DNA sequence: TGTGCCAGCAGTTCAGGGGGCGGAACCTACAATGAGCAGTTCTTC. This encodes CASSSGGGTYNEQFF.

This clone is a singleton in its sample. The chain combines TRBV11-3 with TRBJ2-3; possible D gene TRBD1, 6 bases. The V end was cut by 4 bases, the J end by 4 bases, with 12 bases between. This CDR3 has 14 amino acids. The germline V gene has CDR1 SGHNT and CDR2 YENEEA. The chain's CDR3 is CASSYGTLADTQYF. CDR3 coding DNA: TGTGCCAGCAGCTACGGGACATTGGCAGATACGCAGTATTTT.

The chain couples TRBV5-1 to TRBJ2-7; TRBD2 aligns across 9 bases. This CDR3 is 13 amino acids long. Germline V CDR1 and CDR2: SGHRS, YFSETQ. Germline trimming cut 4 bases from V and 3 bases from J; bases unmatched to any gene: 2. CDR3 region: CASSISGSYEQYF. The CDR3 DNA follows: TGCGCCAGCAGCATTAGCGGGAGCTACGAGCAGTACTTC. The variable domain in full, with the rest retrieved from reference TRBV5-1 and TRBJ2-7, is KAGVTQTPRYLIKTRGQQVTLSCSPISGHRSVSWYQQTPGQGLQFLFEYFSETQRNKGNFPGRFSGRQFSNSRSEMNVSTLELGDSALYLCASSISGSYEQYFGPGTRLTVT.

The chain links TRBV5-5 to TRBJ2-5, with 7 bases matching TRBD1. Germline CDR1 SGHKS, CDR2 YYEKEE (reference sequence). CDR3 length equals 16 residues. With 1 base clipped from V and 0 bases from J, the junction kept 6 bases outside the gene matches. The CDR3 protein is CASSLWPGQNQETQYF. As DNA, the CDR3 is TGTGCCAGCAGCTTGTGGCCGGGACAGAACCAAGAGACCCAGTACTTC.

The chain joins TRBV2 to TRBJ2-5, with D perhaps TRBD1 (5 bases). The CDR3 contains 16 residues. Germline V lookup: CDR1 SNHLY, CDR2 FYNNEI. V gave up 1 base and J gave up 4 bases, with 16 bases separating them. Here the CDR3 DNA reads TGTGCCAGCAGTGAAGGGGGCCATCATAGGGGAGAGACCCAGTACTTC. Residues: CASSEGGHHRGETQYF.

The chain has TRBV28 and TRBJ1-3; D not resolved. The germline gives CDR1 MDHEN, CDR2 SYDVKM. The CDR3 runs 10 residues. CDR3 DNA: TGTGATCACTCTGGAAACACCATATATTTT. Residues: CDHSGNTIYF.

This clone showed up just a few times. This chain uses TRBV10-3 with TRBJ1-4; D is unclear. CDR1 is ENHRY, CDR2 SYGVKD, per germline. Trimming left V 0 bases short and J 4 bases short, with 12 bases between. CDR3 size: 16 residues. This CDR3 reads CAISESKPRINEKLFF. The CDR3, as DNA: TGTGCCATCAGTGAGTCGAAACCGCGGATTAATGAAAAACTGTTTTTT.

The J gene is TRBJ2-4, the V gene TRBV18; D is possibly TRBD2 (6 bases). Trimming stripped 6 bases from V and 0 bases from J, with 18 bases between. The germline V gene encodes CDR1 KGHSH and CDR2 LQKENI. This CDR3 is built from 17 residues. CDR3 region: CASSSGERSLAKNIQYF. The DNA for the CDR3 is TGTGCCAGCTCCTCGGGGGAGCGCAGTCTAGCCAAAAACATTCAGTACTTC.

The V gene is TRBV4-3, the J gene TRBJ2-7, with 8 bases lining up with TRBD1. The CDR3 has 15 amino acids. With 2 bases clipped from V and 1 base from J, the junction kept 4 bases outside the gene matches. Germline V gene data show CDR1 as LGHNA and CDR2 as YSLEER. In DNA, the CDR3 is TGCGCCAGCAGCCAAACAGGGGGGAGTTCCTACGAGCAGTACTTC. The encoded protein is CASSQTGGSSYEQYF.

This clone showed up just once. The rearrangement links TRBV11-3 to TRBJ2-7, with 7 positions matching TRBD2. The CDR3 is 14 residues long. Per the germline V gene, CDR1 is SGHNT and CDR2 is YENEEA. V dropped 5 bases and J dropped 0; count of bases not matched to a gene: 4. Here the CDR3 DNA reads TGTGCCAGCAGCCCGGGAGGAAGCTCCTACGAGCAGTACTTC. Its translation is CASSPGGSSYEQYF. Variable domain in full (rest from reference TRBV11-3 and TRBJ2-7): EAGVVQSPRYKIIEKKQPVAFWCNPISGHNTLYWYLQNLGQGPELLIRYENEEAVDDSQLPKDRFSAERLKGVDSTLKIQPAELGDSAVYLCASSPGGSSYEQYFGPGTRLTVT.

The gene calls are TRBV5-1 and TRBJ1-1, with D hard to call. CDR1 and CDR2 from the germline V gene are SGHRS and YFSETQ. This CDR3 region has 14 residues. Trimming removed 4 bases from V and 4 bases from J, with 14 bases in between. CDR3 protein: CASSSEGGITEAFF. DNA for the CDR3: TGCGCCAGCAGCAGCGAAGGAGGGATCACTGAAGCTTTCTTT. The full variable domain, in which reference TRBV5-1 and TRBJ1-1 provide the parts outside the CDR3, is KAGVTQTPRYLIKTRGQQVTLSCSPISGHRSVSWYQQTPGQGLQFLFEYFSETQRNKGNFPGRFSGRQFSNSRSEMNVSTLELGDSALYLCASSSEGGITEAFFGQGTRLTVV.

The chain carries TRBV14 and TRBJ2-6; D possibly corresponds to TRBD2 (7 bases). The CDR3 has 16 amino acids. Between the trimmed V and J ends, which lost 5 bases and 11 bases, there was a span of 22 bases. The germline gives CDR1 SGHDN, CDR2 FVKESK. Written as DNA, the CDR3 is TGTGCCAGCAGCGCCCGAGGGGGGGGGCACCTTGACGTCCTGACTTTC. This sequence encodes CASSARGGGHLDVLTF.

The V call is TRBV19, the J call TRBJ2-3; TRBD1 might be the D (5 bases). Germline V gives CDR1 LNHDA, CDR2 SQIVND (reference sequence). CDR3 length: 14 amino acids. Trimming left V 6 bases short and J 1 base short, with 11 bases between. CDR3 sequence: CASRKGVRTDTQYF. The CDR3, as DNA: TGTGCCAGTAGGAAAGGGGTACGCACAGATACGCAGTATTTT.

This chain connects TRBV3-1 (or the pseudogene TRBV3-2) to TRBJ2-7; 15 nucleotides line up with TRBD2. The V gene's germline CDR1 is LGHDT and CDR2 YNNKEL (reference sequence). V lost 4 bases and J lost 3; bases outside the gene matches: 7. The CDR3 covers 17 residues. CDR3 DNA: TGTGCCAGCAGCCCGAGGACTAGCGGGGGGGCGGTCTACGAGCAGTACTTC. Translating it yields CASSPRTSGGAVYEQYF.

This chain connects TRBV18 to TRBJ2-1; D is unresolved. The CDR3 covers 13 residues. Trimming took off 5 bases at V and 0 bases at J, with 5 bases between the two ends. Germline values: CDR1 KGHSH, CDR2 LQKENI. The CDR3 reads CASSSSSYNEQFF. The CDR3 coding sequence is TGTGCCAGCTCATCGAGCTCCTACAATGAGCAGTTCTTC.

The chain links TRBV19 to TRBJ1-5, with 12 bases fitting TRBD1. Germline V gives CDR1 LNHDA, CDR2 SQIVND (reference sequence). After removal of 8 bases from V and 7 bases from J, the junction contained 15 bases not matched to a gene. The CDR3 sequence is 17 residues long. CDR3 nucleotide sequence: TGTGCCAGTGCCAGCAGGTCGGGACAGGGGGCAGGGCAGCCCCAGCATTTT. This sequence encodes CASASRSGQGAGQPQHF.